Detailed here is one T cell receptor (beta chain). The data originate from a study of blood T cell repertoires in COVID-19. Trimming removed 4 bases at V and 4 bases at J, with 19 bases between. Germline CDR1 is LGHDT and CDR2 is YNNKEL (reference sequence). The CDR3 is 16 amino acids. Sequencing was performed with immunoSEQ multiplex PCR; in TCRdb, only in-frame clones are kept and a portion is missing. The sample yields some 270,000 clones, roughly nine tenths seen once. This rearrangement joins TRBV3-1 (or the pseudogene TRBV3-2) to TRBJ2-5; D might be TRBD1 (6 bases). Sequences were obtained from PBMCs or T cells enriched from blood (not recorded which). The receptor's source is a woman aged 55-69 years who had recovered from COVID-19. The CDR3 here is CASSRQGRNHRETQYF. CDR3 nucleotides: TGTGCCAGCAGCCGGCAGGGGCGTAACCACAGAGAGACCCAGTACTTC.